This T cell receptor (beta chain) was observed in a study of T cell repertoires in ileal Crohn's disease. Study summary: Patients had a median approximately 7.2-year disease duration, and over 30% were active smokers. Operated complications were stricturing disease (around 60%) and penetrating disease (around 39%). At postoperative colonoscopy, neoterminal ileum biopsies were taken as M6.

Documented time point: neoterminal ileum biopsy at postoperative endoscopy, about 6 months after surgery. Overall study results and limits: The median delay to postoperative endoscopy was 6.9 months.

Generated by immunoSEQ multiplex PCR, the TCRdb table keeps only in-frame clones and is missing some. The data show 1,500 or so clones, 88% seen once. Comments on this clone: Its antigen is unidentified.

The sequence derives from an adult with Crohn's disease. The source material was ileal tissue.

DNA of the CDR3: TGCGCCAGCAGCTTCCACCGGGATCGGGAGACCCAGTACTTC. It yields the protein CASSFHRDRETQYF. V and J are TRBV5-1 and TRBJ2-5, with D possibly TRBD2 on 5 matching bases. The CDR3 has 14 residues. Germline V gene data show CDR1 as SGHRS and CDR2 as YFSETQ. Trimming cost V 2 bases and J 5 bases, with 13 bases left between them. The full variable domain, with the rest looked up from reference TRBV5-1 and TRBJ2-5, is KAGVTQTPRYLIKTRGQQVTLSCSPISGHRSVSWYQQTPGQGLQFLFEYFSETQRNKGNFPGRFSGRQFSNSRSEMNVSTLELGDSALYLCASSFHRDRETQYFGPGTRLLVL.